The 30 T cell receptor beta chains below come from one sample, sequenced in a study of regulatory T cells in long-lasting Graves disease. Arm-PCR with iRepertoire HTBI primers amplified the CDR3 regions for these TCR beta libraries. TCRdb called the multiplex PCR reads again in MiXCR, with one record for every CDR3 protein. The data contain roughly 400,000 distinct CDR3 sequences, roughly 15% of them singletons. Time point given: newly diagnosed GD, antithyroid drugs for less than 3 months. Extracted RNA from PBMCs served as the source of the TCR library. These data also formed part of another study, on T cells in Graves' hyperthyroidism and ophthalmopathy.

The sequencing used peripheral blood mononuclear cells (PBMCs), collected at new diagnosis, from a patient treated with antithyroid drugs. The receptors were sampled from a woman in her thirties or forties with Graves disease.

Details on this clonotype: This could be a read error, since a much larger clone is one nucleotide away. V gene TRBV7-2 combines with J gene TRBJ2-7, with a weak D call TRBD2 (6 bases). V was cut by 3 bases and J by 7 bases, with 19 bases left in between. This CDR3 is 15 amino acids long. Germline loops: CDR1 SGHTA, CDR2 FQGNSA. CDR3 in DNA: TGTGCCAGCAGCTTTGGATCAGGGAGGAGGAATGAGCAGTACTTC. Translated, it gives CASSFGSGRRNEQYF. Full variable domain (outside the CDR3, taken from reference TRBV7-2 and TRBJ2-7): GAGVSQSPSNKVTEKGKDVELRCDPISGHTALYWYRQSLGQGLEFLIYFQGNSAPDKSGLPSDRFSAERTGGSVSTLTIQRTQQEDSAVYLCASSFGSGRRNEQYFGPGTRLTVT.

Regarding this clonotype: A much bigger clone sits one base away, suggesting this may be a read error. The chain links TRBV6-2 or TRBV6-3 to TRBJ2-1; either TRBD1 or TRBD2 may fit D (5 bases each). CDR1 is MNHEY and CDR2 is SVGEGT in the germline V gene. V lost 2 bases to trimming and J lost 10 bases, with 24 bases between them. The CDR3 extends over 17 amino acids. The CDR3 DNA follows: TGTGCCAGCAGTTACGAACAGGAGGCTAGTCCCTCTTTCGAGCAGTTCTTC. Translation: CASSYEQEASPSFEQFF.

In the case of this clonotype: Sequence at one end of the junction differs from germline and may be a read error. The rearrangement links TRBV28 to TRBJ2-5, with a possible D match to TRBD1 (6 bases). This CDR3 comprises 15 residues. In germline, CDR1 is MDHEN, CDR2 SYDVKM. CDR3 coding DNA: TGTGCCAGCAGTCCGATGACAGGAGGTCAAGGGACCCAGTACTTC. It encodes CASSPMTGGQGTQYF. The whole variable domain, remainder taken from reference TRBV28 and TRBJ2-5, is DVKVTQSSRYLVKRTGEKVFLECVQDMDHENMFWYRQDPGLGLRLIYFSYDVKMKEKGDIPEGYSVSREKKERFSLILESASTNQTSMYLCASSPMTGGQGTQYFGPGTRLLVL.

The table lists this clonotype with a few counts. Possible read error: a much larger clone is one base away. The gene calls are TRBV5-5 and TRBJ1-1, with 7 positions matching TRBD1. CDR1 and CDR2 from the germline V gene are SGHKS and YYEKEE (reference sequence). This CDR3 is 13 amino acids long. The V gene end was trimmed by 4 bases and the J gene end by 6 bases; junction bases not matched to a gene: 6. The CDR3 DNA is TGTGCCAGCAGCCCACCCGACAGGGCTGAAGCTTTCTTT. Translating it yields CASSPPDRAEAFF.

In this sample, this clonotype turned up many times. The J gene is TRBJ2-2, the V gene TRBV10-1; D call uncertain. Trimming cost V 6 bases and J 6 bases, with 14 bases left between them. The CDR3 extends over 14 amino acids. CDR1 and CDR2 from the germline V gene are WNHNN and SYGVQD (reference sequence). CDR3 sequence: CASRRDAASGELFF. For the CDR3, the DNA is TGCGCCAGCAGGCGTGACGCTGCCTCCGGGGAGCTGTTTTTT.

This clonotype was seen many times. The chain uses TRBV6-1 and TRBJ1-4; perhaps TRBD1 as D (6 bases). V lost 6 bases and J 3 bases, leaving 14 bases between the germline ends. The CDR3 contains 15 residues. Per germline, CDR1 MNHNS and CDR2 SASEGT. The CDR3: CASSLRGAPNEKLFF. Written as DNA, the CDR3 is TGTGCCAGCAGCCTACGGGGGGCGCCTAATGAAAAACTGTTTTTT.

This clonotype was seen repeatedly, ten times or more. The chain carries TRBV2 and TRBJ2-7, with D perhaps matching TRBD1 (6 bases). V was trimmed by 4 bases and J by 1 base, leaving 14 bases between them. Germline CDR1 is SNHLY and CDR2 is FYNNEI. This CDR3 comprises 15 residues. The CDR3, as DNA: TGTGCCAGCAGTGTATTACAGGGAGCGTCCTACGAGCAGTACTTC. This translates into CASSVLQGASYEQYF.

This clonotype was seen ten or more times. The genes are TRBV15 and TRBJ2-2; no clear D. The CDR3 is 13 amino acids. Germline V lookup: CDR1 LNHNV, CDR2 YYDKDF (reference sequence). The V end lost 1 base, the J end lost 6 bases, and 6 bases lay between the germline ends. The CDR3 nucleotides are TGTGCCACCAGCAGAGGGGTATCCGGGGAGCTGTTTTTT. It translates to CATSRGVSGELFF.

Only a few counts were recorded for this clonotype. This sequence joins TRBV5-8 and TRBJ2-3; 7 nucleotides align to TRBD2. This CDR3 region has 15 residues. Germline CDR1 is SGHTS and CDR2 is YDEGEE. J gave up 2 bases and V 3 bases, and 6 bases lay outside the gene matches. DNA of the CDR3: TGTGCCAGCAGCTCGATCGGGGGGAACACAGATACGCAGTATTTT. Its translation is CASSSIGGNTDTQYF.

This sequence joins TRBV14 and TRBJ1-2; unclear D gene. The CDR3 is 19 residues long. Deletions cut 4 bases from V and 4 bases from J, with 28 bases between. Germline V gene data show CDR1 as SGHDN and CDR2 as FVKESK. Written as DNA, the CDR3 is TGTGCCAGCAGCCTCCAATCCTACCGAGGCAGCCGGTTTGGCTATGGCTACACCTTC. Residues: CASSLQSYRGSRFGYGYTF.

This clonotype was observed many times. The chain employs TRBV7-2 and TRBJ2-3; no clear D gene. Germline lookup yields CDR1 SGHTA and CDR2 FQGNSA. CDR3 size: 15 residues. The V end lost 3 bases, the J end lost 2 bases, and 12 bases lay between the germline ends. This CDR3 is CASSFRRRPTDTQYF. The CDR3 DNA reads TGTGCCAGCAGCTTCAGGCGCAGGCCCACAGATACGCAGTATTTT.

This clonotype was counted at least ten times. The V gene is TRBV20-1, the J gene TRBJ2-1; D call uncertain. The CDR3 has 14 amino acids. With 4 bases removed from V and 0 bases from J, the gap between germline ends came to 10 bases. Germline values: CDR1 DFQATT, CDR2 SNEGSKA (reference sequence). CDR3 sequence: CSAILASSYNEQFF. The CDR3 coding sequence is TGCAGTGCTATTCTTGCGAGCTCCTACAATGAGCAGTTCTTC.

Ten or more counts support this clonotype. The chain has TRBV7-2 and TRBJ2-1; D unresolved. CDR1 SGHTA and CDR2 FQGNSA come from the germline V gene. CDR3 length: 14 amino acids. Trimming removed 2 bases from V and 7 bases from J, with 12 bases in between. The CDR3 DNA sequence: TGTGCCAGCAGCTTAAGGGCTAGGAGTAATGAGCAGTTCTTC. Amino acid sequence: CASSLRARSNEQFF.

This clonotype was seen at least ten times. The junction differs from germline at one of its ends, possibly a read error. The chain couples TRBV15 to TRBJ1-4; the D gene is possibly TRBD1 (5 bases). From germline, CDR1 is LNHNV and CDR2 YYDKDF (reference sequence). The CDR3 length is 16 residues. The DNA for the CDR3 is TGTGCCACCAGGAGAGCCGGGGGGGACCCTAGCGAAAAACTGTTTTTT. It translates to CATRRAGGDPSEKLFF. Full variable domain (missing parts from reference TRBV15 and TRBJ1-4): DAMVIQNPRYQVTQFGKPVTLSCSQTLNHNVMYWYQQKSSQAPKLLFHYYDKDFNNEADTPDNFQSRRPNTSFCFLDIRSPGLGDTAMYLCATRRAGGDPSEKLFFGSGTQLSVL.

This chain joins TRBV7-2 and TRBJ1-3; D gene ambiguous. V was clipped by 8 bases and J by 1 base, with 15 bases between them. The CDR3 totals 15 residues. CDR1 SGHTA and CDR2 FQGNSA come from the germline V gene. CDR3 sequence (DNA): TGTGCCAGCGGTTCTGGACGGTTTTCTGGAAACACCATATATTTT. Protein sequence: CASGSGRFSGNTIYF.

This clonotype showed up many times. This chain uses TRBV5-1 with TRBJ2-7; 13 positions match TRBD2. The CDR3 totals 15 residues. Trimming cost V 2 bases and J 7 bases; bases outside gene matches: 6. Germline assignment: CDR1 SGHRS and CDR2 YFSETQ. CDR3 loop: CASSFGTSGTGEQYF. In DNA, the CDR3 is TGCGCCAGCAGCTTCGGGACTAGCGGGACGGGAGAGCAGTACTTC.

The chain employs TRBV30 and TRBJ1-1; no clear D. The CDR3 is 12 residues long. Germline CDR1 is GTSNPN and CDR2 is SVGIG (reference sequence). Between the trimmed V and J ends, which lost 2 bases and 2 bases, there was a span of 6 bases. The CDR3 protein is CAWSSPNTEAFF. The CDR3 coding sequence is TGTGCCTGGAGTTCACCTAACACTGAAGCTTTCTTT.

The chain recombines TRBV28 with TRBJ2-3; the D gene is possibly TRBD2 (7 bases). Between the trimmed V and J ends, which lost 6 bases and 1 base, there was a span of 17 bases. CDR3 length equals 16 residues. Germline assignment: CDR1 MDHEN and CDR2 SYDVKM. The CDR3 DNA is TGTGCCAGCAGGGCCGTCCAGGGGAGGGGCACAGATACGCAGTATTTT. Translation gives CASRAVQGRGTDTQYF. The whole variable domain, remainder taken from reference TRBV28 and TRBJ2-3, is DVKVTQSSRYLVKRTGEKVFLECVQDMDHENMFWYRQDPGLGLRLIYFSYDVKMKEKGDIPEGYSVSREKKERFSLILESASTNQTSMYLCASRAVQGRGTDTQYFGPGTRLTVL.

This clonotype has at least ten counts. This chain connects TRBV6-1 to TRBJ2-1, with 9 bases matching TRBD2. In germline, CDR1 is MNHNS, CDR2 SASEGT. The trim removed 6 bases at V and 4 bases at J, leaving 7 bases unmatched. The CDR3 extends over 15 amino acids. CDR3 sequence reads: CASRKAGGGYNEQFF. DNA of the CDR3: TGTGCCAGCAGAAAAGCGGGAGGAGGTTACAATGAGCAGTTCTTC.

This clonotype was counted at least ten times. This chain connects TRBV10-3 to TRBJ1-5; D is ambiguous. This CDR3 spans 15 amino acids. The V end lost 3 bases, the J end lost 1 base, and 10 bases lay between the germline ends. Germline CDR1 is ENHRY and CDR2 is SYGVKD. CDR3 in DNA: TGTGCCATCAGTGACGGCCGGATGAGCAATCAGCCCCAGCATTTT. It encodes CAISDGRMSNQPQHF.

V gene TRBV3-1 combines with J gene TRBJ2-7, with a possible D match to TRBD2 (7 bases). The CDR3 has 17 residues. CDR1 is LGHDT and CDR2 is YNNKEL in the germline V gene (reference sequence). The V gene lost 1 base and the J gene lost 2 bases, with 18 bases spanning the gap. CDR3 sequence: CASSQAGAGVGPYEQYF. As DNA, the CDR3 is TGTGCCAGCAGCCAAGCGGGGGCGGGAGTAGGCCCCTACGAGCAGTACTTC.

The table lists this clonotype with many counts. One end of the junction does not line up with germline, which may come from a read error. The V call is TRBV5-1, the J call TRBJ2-1, with D possibly being TRBD2 (5 bases). The length of the CDR3 is 15 residues. CDR1 is SGHRS, CDR2 YFSETQ, per germline. The CDR3 bases are TGTGCCAGCAGTTTAGCGCCCGGGTCCTACAATGAGCAGTTCTTC. It specifies CASSLAPGSYNEQFF.

This clonotype was picked up many times. This rearrangement joins TRBV28 to TRBJ2-3, with 9 bases lining up with TRBD2. The CDR3 spans 16 residues. Germline CDR1 MDHEN, CDR2 SYDVKM. Germline trimming cut 4 bases from V and 2 bases from J; bases unmatched to any gene: 7. CDR3 nucleotide sequence: TGTGCCAGCAGTTCTAGAAAGCGGGAGGTCACAGATACGCAGTATTTT. Translating gives CASSSRKREVTDTQYF.

For this clonotype: One base away lies a much larger clone, so this may be a sequencing read error. This is likely a read error, given that the CDR3 carries no conserved phenylalanine or tryptophan at its end. V and J are TRBV20-1 and TRBJ2-1, with D tentatively TRBD1 or TRBD2 (5 bases each). The CDR3 loop spans 13 amino acids. Germline loops: CDR1 DFQATT, CDR2 SNEGSKA (reference sequence). Trimming removed 6 bases at V and 1 base at J, with 10 bases between. CDR3: CSAPGASYNEQFV. CDR3 nucleotides: TGCAGTGCCCCCGGGGCTTCCTACAATGAGCAGTTCGTC.

This clonotype was seen a few times. The V gene is TRBV7-2, the J gene TRBJ2-1; 8 bases map to TRBD2. Germline CDR1 reads SGHTA; CDR2 reads FQGNSA. The CDR3 spans 16 residues. The V segment lost 5 bases and the J segment 1 base; nucleotides outside the gene matches: 7. CDR3 amino acids: CASSPRGGQSYNEQFF. In DNA, the CDR3 is TGTGCCAGCAGCCCCCGGGGGGGGCAGTCCTACAATGAGCAGTTCTTC.

This clonotype has a count of ten or more. V and J are TRBV5-1 and TRBJ2-7, with TRBD2 matching over 7 bases. The V gene end was trimmed by 3 bases and the J gene end by 0 bases; junction bases not matched to a gene: 3. Looked up from germline, CDR1 is SGHRS and CDR2 is YFSETQ. The CDR3 is 14 residues long. CDR3 region: CASSSAGNSYEQYF. DNA for the CDR3: TGCGCCAGCAGCTCAGCGGGGAACTCCTACGAGCAGTACTTC.

This clonotype was observed many times. The chain combines TRBV27 with TRBJ2-1, with a possible D match to TRBD2 (6 bases). The CDR3 loop spans 17 amino acids. Trimming shortened V by 5 bases and J by 6 bases, and 23 bases separated the two germline ends. CDR1 and CDR2 (germline): MNHEY, SMNVEV (reference sequence). CDR3 sequence reads: CASSQIAGRSTSNEQFF. Here the CDR3 DNA reads TGTGCCAGCAGTCAAATAGCAGGGAGGTCAACCTCCAATGAGCAGTTCTTC.

As to this clonotype: Since a far larger clone is one base different, this is likely a read error. The chain employs TRBV12-3 or TRBV12-4 and TRBJ2-1; D possibly corresponds to TRBD2 (5 bases). The CDR3 is made up of 18 amino acids. CDR3 sequence: CASSFDRGLAGLTDTQCF. The DNA for the CDR3 is TGTGCCAGCAGTTTCGACCGAGGGCTAGCTGGATTAACAGATACGCAGTGTTTT.

The chain links TRBV5-6 to TRBJ2-5, with 8 nucleotides matching TRBD1. V lost 4 bases to trimming and J lost 6 bases; unmatched junction nucleotides: 5. The CDR3 runs to 13 residues. Germline loops: CDR1 SGHDT, CDR2 YYEEEE. As DNA, the CDR3 is TGTGCCAGCAGCCCCGGACAGGGAAAGACCCAGTACTTC. Translating it yields CASSPGQGKTQYF.

This chain connects TRBV28 to TRBJ2-1; D gene uncertain. The CDR3 loop spans 11 amino acids. The germline gives CDR1 MDHEN, CDR2 SYDVKM. Trimming cost V 6 bases and J 4 bases, with 4 bases left between them. The CDR3 region is CASRMYNEQFF. The CDR3 bases are TGTGCCAGCAGGATGTACAATGAGCAGTTCTTC.